These 8 T cell receptor beta chains were all obtained from the same sample, sequenced in a study of CD8 T cells in Susac syndrome. When the RNA was reverse transcribed, random hexamers were used with an input of roughly 0.5 to 1 ug. TCRdb re-derived calls from the immunoSEQ multiplex PCR reads in MiXCR, one entry per CDR3 protein. This sample has roughly 120,000 distinct CDR3 sequences, with roughly 94% found just once. Sequenced material: CD4+ T cells from PBMCs. The receptors stem from a human donor in good health.

A few counts support this clonotype. The chain carries TRBV5-4 and TRBJ2-7; 8 nucleotides match TRBD2. The J segment lost 6 bases and the V segment lost 2 bases, leaving 4 bases of the junction unmatched. The germline CDR1 and CDR2 sequences are SGHNT and YYREEE (reference sequence). The CDR3 contains 13 residues. The CDR3 coding sequence is TGTGCCAGCAGCTTCCACGGGGGGGCCGAGCAGTACTTC. Its protein product is CASSFHGGAEQYF.

The V and J genes are TRBV6-5 and TRBJ2-2; D ambiguous. The CDR3 has 14 residues. Germline V gene data show CDR1 as MNHEY and CDR2 as SVGAGI. Trimming shortened V by 10 bases and J by 2 bases, and 14 bases separated the two germline ends. The CDR3 reads CATALRPNTGELFF. The CDR3 DNA reads TGTGCCACAGCCCTCCGTCCCAACACCGGGGAGCTGTTTTTT.

The rearrangement links TRBV7-9 to TRBJ1-6; D ambiguous. Germline CDR1 and CDR2: SEHNR and FQNEAQ (reference sequence). The CDR3 covers 14 residues. V lost 1 base, J lost 6 bases, and 7 bases lay in between. The CDR3 is CASSLGGTNSPLHF. DNA of the CDR3: TGTGCCAGCAGCTTAGGCGGCACTAATTCACCCCTCCACTTT. The full variable domain, its missing parts supplied by reference TRBV7-9 and TRBJ1-6, is DTGVSQNPRHKITKRGQNVTFRCDPISEHNRLYWYRQTLGQGPEFLTYFQNEAQLEKSRLLSDRFSAERPKGSFSTLEIQRTEQGDSAMYLCASSLGGTNSPLHFGNGTRLTVT.

This chain links TRBV29-1 with TRBJ2-1; a possible D gene is TRBD2 (5 bases). This CDR3 has 14 residues. Trimming shortened V by 4 bases and J by 7 bases, and 17 bases separated the two germline ends. Germline V gives CDR1 SQVTM, CDR2 ANQGSEA. This CDR3 is CSVGPGSRSNEQFF. DNA of the CDR3: TGCAGCGTTGGGCCGGGATCAAGATCGAATGAGCAGTTCTTC.

This chain joins TRBV5-1 and TRBJ2-3, with D possibly being TRBD2 (5 bases). V gave up 3 bases and J gave up 5 bases, with 13 bases separating them. The CDR3 runs 14 residues. The germline CDR1 and CDR2 sequences are SGHRS and YFSETQ. In DNA, the CDR3 is TGCGCCAGCAGCTGGGCTAGCAGGTTAGATACGCAGTATTTT. Amino acids: CASSWASRLDTQYF.

The chain uses TRBV28 and TRBJ2-7, with unresolved D. The CDR3 loop spans 15 amino acids. Between the trimmed V and J ends, which lost 8 bases and 0 bases, there was a span of 17 bases. Germline CDR1 is MDHEN and CDR2 is SYDVKM. In DNA form, the CDR3 reads TGTGCCAGCCAATCAGGACCGGTAAACTCCTACGAGCAGTACTTC. The encoded protein is CASQSGPVNSYEQYF.

The chain couples TRBV19 to TRBJ2-5, with TRBD1 identical over 11 bases. V was clipped by 3 bases and J by 2 bases; unmatched bases: 5. From germline, CDR1 is LNHDA and CDR2 SQIVND (reference sequence). CDR3 length: 16 residues. CDR3 in amino acids: CASSILGTGGQETQYF. CDR3 nucleotides: TGTGCCAGTAGTATTCTTGGGACAGGGGGGCAAGAGACCCAGTACTTC.

The chain has TRBV3-1 and TRBJ1-6; D ambiguous. V was clipped by 1 base and J by 9 bases, with 7 bases between them. This CDR3 is 13 amino acids long. Germline V gene sequence: CDR1 LGHDT, CDR2 YNNKEL (reference sequence). CDR3 nucleotide sequence: TGTGCCAGCAGCCAAGGGCGAGTTTCACCCCTCCACTTT. Its translation: CASSQGRVSPLHF.